In its sample, the clone carrying this TCR beta chain is large. Via MiXCR, TCRdb re-called the 5' RACE reads, giving one row per CDR3 protein. The sample consists of roughly 1,900 distinct CDR3 sequences, roughly 24% of them appearing once. This sample stems from a study of spatial heterogeneity in lung cancer. On the study more broadly: Alpha-chain sequences were consistently detected less often than beta-chain sequences. Raw reads showed each unique TCR and UMI combination turning up more than ten times on average.

Time point in this sample: sample taken at primary tumor resection. The donor group consisted of 55 to 85 patients who had untreated, early-stage non-small cell lung cancer. Whole RNA from tumor, nontumor lung or frozen PBMC was sequenced unsorted. CDR1 is DFQATT and CDR2 is SNEGSKA in the germline V gene (reference sequence). V lost 2 bases to trimming and J lost 2 bases; unmatched junction nucleotides: 4. CDR3 length: 14 residues. Sequenced here: normal lung tissue next to the tumor, sampled at surgery. This chain connects TRBV20-1 to TRBJ2-7; 9 nucleotides match TRBD1. This TCR was recovered from a male donor with early-stage non-small cell lung cancer. DNA of the CDR3: TGCAGTGCTAGATCGGACAGGGGTGCCTACGAGCAGTACTTC. Translating gives CSARSDRGAYEQYF.